This T cell receptor (beta chain) emerged from a study of cytomegalovirus exposure and HLA in healthy donors. Regarding the study as a whole: Cytomegalovirus-associated status was assigned to roughly 160 TCR beta chains.

Turning to this clone: Its antigen is unidentified.

The primer mix had 60 Vbeta and 13 Jbeta primers. The repertoire was sequenced with immunoSEQ multiplex PCR; TCRdb's copy has only in-frame clones and lacks some. The sample has fewer than 110,000 clones, about four fifths seen once. Trimming shortened V by 2 bases and J by 9 bases, and 11 bases separated the two germline ends. Germline lookup yields CDR1 SGHNT and CDR2 YENEEA. The CDR3 spans 13 residues. The rearrangement joins TRBV11-3 to TRBJ2-1; possible D gene TRBD1, 5 bases. Sequences were obtained from PBMCs. This receptor was identified in a young man in good health and CMV-seropositive. The CDR3 region is CASSLTGVGEQFF. Written as DNA, the CDR3 is TGTGCCAGCAGCTTAACAGGCGTAGGTGAGCAGTTCTTC.